This TCR beta chain is drawn from a study of T cell changes during pregnancy in multiple sclerosis. The CDR3 totals 14 residues. Trimming took 5 bases from V and 1 from J, leaving 10 bases between them. Germline V lookup: CDR1 SNHLY, CDR2 FYNNEI. TCRdb's table, derived via immunoSEQ multiplex PCR, lists solely in-frame clones and lacks some. This sample has around 80,000 clones, with roughly 96% found just once. This clonotype originated in a female donor with multiple sclerosis, enrolled in a pregnancy study. The chain combines TRBV2 with TRBJ2-3, with D possibly matching TRBD1 (6 bases). Source: peripheral blood, taken in the second trimester of pregnancy. CDR3 DNA sequence: TGTGCCAGCAGTCCCCGGACAGGCACAGATACGCAGTATTTT. Encoded protein: CASSPRTGTDTQYF.